This is a list of T cell receptor beta chains from one sample in a study of T cell responses to AZD1222 COVID-19 vaccine. Profiled with immunoSEQ multiplex PCR; TCRdb holds only in-frame clones, not every one. The sample has 100,000 or so clones, approximately 91% seen once. Sequencing was performed on peripheral blood, taken on day 0 of AZD1222 vaccination. These receptors all come from an adult in good health. CDR3s include the opening cysteine and the closing phenylalanine or tryptophan. A D gene is named only where the DNA matches it firmly. Clone size appears in some rows only: once, few, many, or a class for an expanded clone.

CDR3: CASSIYSHNTEAFF
DNA: TGTGCCAGCAGTATTTACTCCCACAACACTGAAGCTTTCTTT
size: .
D: .
V: TRBV6-5
J: TRBJ1-1

CDR3: CASSVAQGTDTQYF
DNA: TGTGCCAGCAGCGTAGCCCAGGGCACAGATACGCAGTATTTT
size: .
D: .
V: TRBV9
J: TRBJ2-3

CDR3: CASSDSPHGARGEKLFF
DNA: TGTGCCAGCAGTGACTCGCCCCACGGGGCCAGGGGTGAAAAACTGTTTTTT
size: .
D: .
V: TRBV6-4
J: TRBJ1-4

CDR3: CASSPRGDGYTF
DNA: TGTGCCAGCAGCCCCAGGGGGGATGGCTACACCTTC
size: .
D: TRBD1
V: TRBV7-2
J: TRBJ1-2

CDR3: CASSVTGALRQYF
DNA: TGTGCCAGCAGTGTGACAGGGGCGTTAAGGCAGTACTTC
size: once
D: TRBD1
V: TRBV28
J: TRBJ2-7

CDR3: CASSETSGSSSYEQYF
DNA: TGTGCCAGCAGCGAGACTAGCGGGAGCTCCTCCTACGAGCAGTACTTC
size: .
D: TRBD2
V: TRBV3-1/TRBV3-2
J: TRBJ2-7

CDR3: CASSETGDGYTF
DNA: TGTGCCAGCAGTGAAACAGGGGACGGCTACACCTTC
size: .
D: TRBD1
V: TRBV6-1
J: TRBJ1-2

CDR3: CASSLTSIYGYTF
DNA: TGTGCCAGCAGTTTAACCAGTATTTATGGCTACACCTTC
size: .
D: .
V: TRBV12-3/TRBV12-4
J: TRBJ1-2

CDR3: CSVGSRVNGYTF
DNA: TGCAGCGTTGGAAGTAGGGTTAATGGCTACACCTTC
size: .
D: .
V: TRBV29-1
J: TRBJ1-2

CDR3: CASSQESRDSGQISNQPQHF
DNA: TGCGCCAGCAGCCAAGAATCTCGGGACTCGGGTCAGATAAGCAATCAGCCCCAGCATTTT
size: few
D: .
V: TRBV4-3
J: TRBJ1-5

CDR3: CASSERTGSYGYTF
DNA: TGTGCCAGCAGTGAAAGGACAGGGAGCTATGGCTACACCTTC
size: once
D: TRBD1
V: TRBV25-1
J: TRBJ1-2

CDR3: CASSEAAVPSGELFF
DNA: TGTGCCAGCAGTGAAGCAGCGGTCCCTTCCGGGGAGCTGTTTTTT
size: .
D: .
V: TRBV6-1
J: TRBJ2-2

CDR3: CASSLTGGNNNEQFF
DNA: TGTGCCAGCAGCTTGACAGGGGGAAATAACAATGAGCAGTTCTTC
size: few
D: TRBD1
V: TRBV7-2
J: TRBJ2-1

CDR3: CATSEISGGEQYF
DNA: TGTGCCACCAGTGAAATTTCAGGAGGCGAGCAGTACTTC
size: .
D: .
V: TRBV24-1
J: TRBJ2-7